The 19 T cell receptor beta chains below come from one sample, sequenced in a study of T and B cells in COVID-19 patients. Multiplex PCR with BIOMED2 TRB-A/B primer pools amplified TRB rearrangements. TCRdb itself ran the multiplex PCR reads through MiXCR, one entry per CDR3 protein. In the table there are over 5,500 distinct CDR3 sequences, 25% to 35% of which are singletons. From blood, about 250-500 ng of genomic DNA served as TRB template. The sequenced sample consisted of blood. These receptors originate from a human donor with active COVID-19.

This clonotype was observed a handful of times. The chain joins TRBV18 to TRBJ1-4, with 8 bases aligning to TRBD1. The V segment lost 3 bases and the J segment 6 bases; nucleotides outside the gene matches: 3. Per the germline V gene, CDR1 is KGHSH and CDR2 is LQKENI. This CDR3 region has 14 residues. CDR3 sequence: CASSPEQGDEKLFF. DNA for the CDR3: TGTGCCAGCTCACCCGAACAGGGGGATGAAAAACTGTTTTTT. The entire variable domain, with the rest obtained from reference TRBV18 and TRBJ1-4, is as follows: NAGVMQNPRHLVRRRGQEARLRCSPMKGHSHVYWYRQLPEEGLKFMVYLQKENIIDESGMPKERFSAEFPKEGPSILRIQQVVRGDSAAYFCASSPEQGDEKLFFGSGTQLSVL.

The CDR3 here is CSVRWRGGRYEQYF. DNA of the CDR3: TGCAGCGTTCGTTGGCGGGGGGGCCGGTACGAGCAGTACTTC. The chain has TRBV29-1 and TRBJ2-7; TRBD2 matches at 9 bases. The CDR3 runs to 14 residues. V was clipped by 5 bases and J by 4 bases; unmatched bases: 9. Germline V gene lookup returns CDR1 SQVTM and CDR2 ANQGSEA.

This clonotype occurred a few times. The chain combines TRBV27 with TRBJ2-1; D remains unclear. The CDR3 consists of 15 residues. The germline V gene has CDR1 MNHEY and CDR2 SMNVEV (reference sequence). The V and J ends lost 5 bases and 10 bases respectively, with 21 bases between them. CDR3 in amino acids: CASSPSYALYPEQFF. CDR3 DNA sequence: TGTGCCAGCAGTCCGAGCTACGCGCTTTACCCCGAGCAGTTCTTC.

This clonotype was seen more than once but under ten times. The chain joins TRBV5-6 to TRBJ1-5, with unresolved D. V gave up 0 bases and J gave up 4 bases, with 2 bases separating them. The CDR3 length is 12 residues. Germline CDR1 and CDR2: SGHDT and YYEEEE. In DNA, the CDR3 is TGTGCCAGCAGCTTGGTTAATCAGCCCCAGCATTTT. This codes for CASSLVNQPQHF.

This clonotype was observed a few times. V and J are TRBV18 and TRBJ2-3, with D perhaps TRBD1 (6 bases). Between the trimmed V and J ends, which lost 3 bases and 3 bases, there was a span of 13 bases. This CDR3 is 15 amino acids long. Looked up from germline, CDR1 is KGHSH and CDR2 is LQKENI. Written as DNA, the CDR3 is TGTGCCAGCTCACCCAGACAGGATTCAACAGATACGCAGTATTTT. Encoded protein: CASSPRQDSTDTQYF. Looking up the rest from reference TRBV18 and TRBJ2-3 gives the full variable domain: NAGVMQNPRHLVRRRGQEARLRCSPMKGHSHVYWYRQLPEEGLKFMVYLQKENIIDESGMPKERFSAEFPKEGPSILRIQQVVRGDSAAYFCASSPRQDSTDTQYFGPGTRLTVL.

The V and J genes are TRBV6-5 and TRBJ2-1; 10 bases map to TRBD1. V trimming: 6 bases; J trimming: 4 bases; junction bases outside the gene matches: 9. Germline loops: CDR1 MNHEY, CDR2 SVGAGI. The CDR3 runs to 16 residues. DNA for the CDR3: TGTGCCAGCAGAGGCTCCGGGACAGGGGCGTACAATGAGCAGTTCTTC. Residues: CASRGSGTGAYNEQFF.

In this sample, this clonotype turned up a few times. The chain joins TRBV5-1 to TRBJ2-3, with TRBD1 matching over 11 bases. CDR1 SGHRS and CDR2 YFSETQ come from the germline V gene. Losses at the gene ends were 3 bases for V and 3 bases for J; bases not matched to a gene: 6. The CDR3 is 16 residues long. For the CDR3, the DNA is TGCGCCAGCAGCTGGACAGGGGGCCTTCTAACAGATACGCAGTATTTT. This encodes CASSWTGGLLTDTQYF. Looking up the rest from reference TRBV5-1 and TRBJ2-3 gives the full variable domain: KAGVTQTPRYLIKTRGQQVTLSCSPISGHRSVSWYQQTPGQGLQFLFEYFSETQRNKGNFPGRFSGRQFSNSRSEMNVSTLELGDSALYLCASSWTGGLLTDTQYFGPGTRLTVL.

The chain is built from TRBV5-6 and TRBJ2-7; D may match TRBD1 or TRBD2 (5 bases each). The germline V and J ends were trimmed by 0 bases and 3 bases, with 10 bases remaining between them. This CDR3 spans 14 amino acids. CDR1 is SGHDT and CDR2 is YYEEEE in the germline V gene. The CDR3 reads CASSLGGKGYEQYF. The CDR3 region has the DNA TGTGCCAGCAGCTTGGGGGGGAAAGGCTACGAGCAGTACTTC.

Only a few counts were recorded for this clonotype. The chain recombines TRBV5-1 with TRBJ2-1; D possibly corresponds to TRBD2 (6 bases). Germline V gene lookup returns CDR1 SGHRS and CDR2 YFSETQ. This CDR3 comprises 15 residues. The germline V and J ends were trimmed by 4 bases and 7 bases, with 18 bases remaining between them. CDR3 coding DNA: TGCGCCAGCAGCCCGCGGGTAGCGGAATATAATGAGCAGTTCTTC. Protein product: CASSPRVAEYNEQFF. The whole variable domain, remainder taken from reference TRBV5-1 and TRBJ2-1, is KAGVTQTPRYLIKTRGQQVTLSCSPISGHRSVSWYQQTPGQGLQFLFEYFSETQRNKGNFPGRFSGRQFSNSRSEMNVSTLELGDSALYLCASSPRVAEYNEQFFGPGTRLTVL.

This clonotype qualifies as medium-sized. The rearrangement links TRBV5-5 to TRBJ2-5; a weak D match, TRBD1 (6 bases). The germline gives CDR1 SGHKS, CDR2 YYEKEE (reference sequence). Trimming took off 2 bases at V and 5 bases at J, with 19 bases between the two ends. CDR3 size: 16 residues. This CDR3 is CASSLRGQTLSETQYF. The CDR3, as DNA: TGTGCCAGCAGCTTACGAGGACAGACCCTGAGTGAGACCCAGTACTTC.

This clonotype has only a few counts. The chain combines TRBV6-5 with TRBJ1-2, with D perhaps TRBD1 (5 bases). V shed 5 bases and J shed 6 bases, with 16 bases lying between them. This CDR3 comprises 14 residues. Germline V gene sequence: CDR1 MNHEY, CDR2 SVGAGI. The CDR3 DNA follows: TGTGCCAGCAGTCTTTTGGGGCTGGGGGATGGCTACACCTTC. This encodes CASSLLGLGDGYTF.

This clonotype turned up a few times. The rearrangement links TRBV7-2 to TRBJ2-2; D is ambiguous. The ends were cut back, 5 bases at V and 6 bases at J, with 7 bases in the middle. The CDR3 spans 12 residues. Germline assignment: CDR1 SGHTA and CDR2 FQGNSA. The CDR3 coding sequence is TGTGCCAGCAGCCGACTGGCCGGGGAGCTGTTTTTT. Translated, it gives CASSRLAGELFF.

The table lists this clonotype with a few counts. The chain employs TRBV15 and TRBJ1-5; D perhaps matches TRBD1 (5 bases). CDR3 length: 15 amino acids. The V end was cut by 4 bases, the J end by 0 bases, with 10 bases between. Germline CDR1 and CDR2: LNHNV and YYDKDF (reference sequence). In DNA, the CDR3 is TGTGCCACCAGCACCGGGGCCCTTAGCAATCAGCCCCAGCATTTT. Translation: CATSTGALSNQPQHF.

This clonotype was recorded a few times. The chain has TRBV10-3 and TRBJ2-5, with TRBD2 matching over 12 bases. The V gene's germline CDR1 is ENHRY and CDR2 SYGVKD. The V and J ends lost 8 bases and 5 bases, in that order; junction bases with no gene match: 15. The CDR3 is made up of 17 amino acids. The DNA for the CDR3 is TGTGCCATCCGTGGTGATCGGCTAGCGGGGGGGCTTGAGACCCAGTACTTC. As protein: CAIRGDRLAGGLETQYF.

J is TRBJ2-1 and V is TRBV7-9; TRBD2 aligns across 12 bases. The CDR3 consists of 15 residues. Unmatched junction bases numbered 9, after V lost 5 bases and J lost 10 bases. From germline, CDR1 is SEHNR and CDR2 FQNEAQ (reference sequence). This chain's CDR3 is CASSRWTSGTAEQFF. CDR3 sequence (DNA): TGTGCCAGCAGCCGATGGACTAGCGGGACTGCCGAGCAGTTCTTC.

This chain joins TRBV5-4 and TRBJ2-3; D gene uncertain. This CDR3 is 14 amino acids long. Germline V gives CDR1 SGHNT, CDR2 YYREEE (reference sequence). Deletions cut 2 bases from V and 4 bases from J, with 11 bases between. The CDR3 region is CASSFNSFPDTQYF. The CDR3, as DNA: TGTGCCAGCAGCTTTAACAGTTTCCCAGATACGCAGTATTTT.

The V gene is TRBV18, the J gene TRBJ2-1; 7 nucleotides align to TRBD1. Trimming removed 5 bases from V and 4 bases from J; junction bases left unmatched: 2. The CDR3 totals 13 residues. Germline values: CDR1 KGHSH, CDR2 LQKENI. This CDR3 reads CASSGGQYNEQFF. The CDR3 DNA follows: TGTGCCAGCTCAGGGGGACAGTACAATGAGCAGTTCTTC.

The CDR3 region has the DNA TGCAGTGCTCACCATGGGGGGAGCGTCTATGGCTACACCTTC. This encodes CSAHHGGSVYGYTF. J is TRBJ1-2 and V is TRBV20-1, with D tentatively TRBD1 (5 bases). Trimming took 5 bases from V and 4 from J, leaving 17 bases between them. The CDR3 extends over 14 amino acids. CDR1 is DFQATT and CDR2 is SNEGSKA in the germline V gene (reference sequence).

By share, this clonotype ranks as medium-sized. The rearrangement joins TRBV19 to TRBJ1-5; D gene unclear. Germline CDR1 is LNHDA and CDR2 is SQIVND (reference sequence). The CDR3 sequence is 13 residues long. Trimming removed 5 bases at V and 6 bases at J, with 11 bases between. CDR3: CASSAYLSQPQHF. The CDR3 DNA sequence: TGTGCCAGTAGTGCCTACCTATCTCAGCCCCAGCATTTT.